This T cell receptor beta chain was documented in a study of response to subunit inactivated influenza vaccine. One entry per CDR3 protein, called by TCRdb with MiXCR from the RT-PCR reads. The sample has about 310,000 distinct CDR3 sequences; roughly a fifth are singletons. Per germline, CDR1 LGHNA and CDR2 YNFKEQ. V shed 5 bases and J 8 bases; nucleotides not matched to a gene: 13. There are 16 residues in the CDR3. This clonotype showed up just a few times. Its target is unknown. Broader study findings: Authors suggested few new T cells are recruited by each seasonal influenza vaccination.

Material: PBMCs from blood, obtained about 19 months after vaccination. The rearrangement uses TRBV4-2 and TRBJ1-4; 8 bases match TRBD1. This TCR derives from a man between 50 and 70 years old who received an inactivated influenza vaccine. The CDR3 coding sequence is TGTGCCAGCAGCAATGCGTTCGGACAGGGTCAAGAAAAACTGTTTTTT. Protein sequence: CASSNAFGQGQEKLFF.